The next 3 T cell receptor beta chains were all read from a single sample in a study of T cells in Graves' hyperthyroidism and ophthalmopathy. TCR beta CDR3 sequences were amplified from RNA transcripts. A first-round RT-PCR of the TCR CDR3 used the HTBI primer set. TCRdb redid the calling of the multiplex PCR reads with MiXCR, one entry per CDR3 protein. The table includes a few hundred thousand distinct CDR3 sequences, less than 15% detected once. Sequences were obtained from blood. The receptors here all came from a woman in her thirties or forties with Graves' hyperthyroidism that later progressed to Graves' ophthalmopathy.

The chain employs TRBV5-1 and TRBJ2-5; maybe TRBD2 (5 bases). The CDR3 loop spans 14 amino acids. V shed 0 bases and J shed 4 bases, with 10 bases lying between them. Looked up from germline, CDR1 is SGHRS and CDR2 is YFSETQ. CDR3 protein: CASSLVPGGETQYF. CDR3 nucleotides: TGCGCCAGCAGCTTGGTGCCAGGAGGAGAGACCCAGTACTTC.

The table lists this clonotype with many counts. The rearrangement uses TRBV5-6 and TRBJ2-7; TRBD2 might be the D (5 bases). The CDR3 consists of 20 residues. The V and J ends lost 1 base and 6 bases respectively, with 32 bases between them. Germline V gene lookup returns CDR1 SGHDT and CDR2 YYEEEE. CDR3 in amino acids: CASSLIRVGNSTDWRREQYF. Written as DNA, the CDR3 is TGTGCCAGCAGCTTGATACGGGTGGGAAACTCCACGGACTGGAGGCGCGAGCAGTACTTC.

The chain uses TRBV12-3 or TRBV12-4 and TRBJ1-1, with D tentatively TRBD1 (5 bases). V was clipped by 0 bases and J by 10 bases, with 15 bases between them. The CDR3 totals 14 residues. In DNA, the CDR3 is TGTGCCAGCAGTTTAGCGCATAGGGGACTAGGAGCTTTCTTT. The encoded protein is CASSLAHRGLGAFF.